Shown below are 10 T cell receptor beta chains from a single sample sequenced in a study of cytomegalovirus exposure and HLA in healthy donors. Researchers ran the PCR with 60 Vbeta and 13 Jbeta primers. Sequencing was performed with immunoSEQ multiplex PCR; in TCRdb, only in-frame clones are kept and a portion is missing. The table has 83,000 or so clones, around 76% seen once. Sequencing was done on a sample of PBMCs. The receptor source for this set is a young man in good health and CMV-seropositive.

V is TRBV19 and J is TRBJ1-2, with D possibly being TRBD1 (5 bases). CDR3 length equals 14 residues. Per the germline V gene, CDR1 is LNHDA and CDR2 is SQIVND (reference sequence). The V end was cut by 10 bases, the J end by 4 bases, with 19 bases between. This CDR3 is CATSWNTGGYGYTF. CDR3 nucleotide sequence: TGTGCCACCTCTTGGAACACCGGGGGCTATGGCTACACCTTC.

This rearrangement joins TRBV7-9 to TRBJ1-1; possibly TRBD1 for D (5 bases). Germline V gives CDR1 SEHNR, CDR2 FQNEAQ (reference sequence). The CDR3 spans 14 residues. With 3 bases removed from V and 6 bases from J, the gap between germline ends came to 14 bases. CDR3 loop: CASSFTSGSAEAFF. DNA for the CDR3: TGTGCCAGCAGCTTCACATCAGGGTCGGCTGAAGCTTTCTTT.

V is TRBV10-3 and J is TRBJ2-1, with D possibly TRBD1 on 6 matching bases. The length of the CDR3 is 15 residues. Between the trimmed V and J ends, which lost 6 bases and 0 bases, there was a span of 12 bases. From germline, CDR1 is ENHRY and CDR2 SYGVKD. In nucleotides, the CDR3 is TGTGCCATCAGCCAGGACAGAAGCTCCTACAATGAGCAGTTCTTC. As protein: CAISQDRSSYNEQFF.

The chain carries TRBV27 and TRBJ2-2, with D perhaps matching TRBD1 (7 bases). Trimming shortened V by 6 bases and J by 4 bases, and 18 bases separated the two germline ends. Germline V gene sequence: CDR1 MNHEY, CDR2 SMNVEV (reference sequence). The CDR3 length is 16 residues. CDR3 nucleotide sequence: TGTGCCAGCAGCGAAGATAACAGGGGAGGCACCGGGGAGCTGTTTTTT. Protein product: CASSEDNRGGTGELFF.

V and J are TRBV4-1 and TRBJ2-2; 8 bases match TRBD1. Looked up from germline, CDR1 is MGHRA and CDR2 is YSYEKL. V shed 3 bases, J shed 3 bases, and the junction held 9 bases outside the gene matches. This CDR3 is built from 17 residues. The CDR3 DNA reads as TGCGCCAGCAGCCACCCGGGGACAGGAGAATACACCGGGGAGCTGTTTTTT. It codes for CASSHPGTGEYTGELFF.

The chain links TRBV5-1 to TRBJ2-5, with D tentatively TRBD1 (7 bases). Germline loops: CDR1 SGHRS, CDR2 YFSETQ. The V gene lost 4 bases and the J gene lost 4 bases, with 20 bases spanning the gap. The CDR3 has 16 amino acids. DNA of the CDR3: TGCGCCAGCAGCGCTACTTCCAGGGGGACTGGAGAGACCCAGTACTTC. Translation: CASSATSRGTGETQYF. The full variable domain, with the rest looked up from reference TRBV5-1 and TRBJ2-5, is KAGVTQTPRYLIKTRGQQVTLSCSPISGHRSVSWYQQTPGQGLQFLFEYFSETQRNKGNFPGRFSGRQFSNSRSEMNVSTLELGDSALYLCASSATSRGTGETQYFGPGTRLLVL.

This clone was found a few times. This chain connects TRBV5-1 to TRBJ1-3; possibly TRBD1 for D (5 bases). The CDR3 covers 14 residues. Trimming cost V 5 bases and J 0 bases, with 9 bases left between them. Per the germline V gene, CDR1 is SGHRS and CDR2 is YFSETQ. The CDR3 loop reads CASRPDSSGNTIYF. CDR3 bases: TGCGCCAGCAGACCAGACAGCTCTGGAAACACCATATATTTT.

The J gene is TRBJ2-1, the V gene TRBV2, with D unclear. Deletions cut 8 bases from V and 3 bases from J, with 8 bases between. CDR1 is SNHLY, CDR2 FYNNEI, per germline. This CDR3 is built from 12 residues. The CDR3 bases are TGTGCCAGCTTTCGCGTCTACAATGAGCAGTTCTTC. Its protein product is CASFRVYNEQFF. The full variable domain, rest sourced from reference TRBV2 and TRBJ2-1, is EPEVTQTPSHQVTQMGQEVILRCVPISNHLYFYWYRQILGQKVEFLVSFYNNEISEKSEIFDDQFSVERPDGSNFTLKIRSTKLEDSAMYFCASFRVYNEQFFGPGTRLTVL.

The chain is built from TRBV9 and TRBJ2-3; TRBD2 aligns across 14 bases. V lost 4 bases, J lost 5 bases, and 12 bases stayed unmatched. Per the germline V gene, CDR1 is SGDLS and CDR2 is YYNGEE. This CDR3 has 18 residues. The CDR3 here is CASSPTQTSGGVGDTQYF. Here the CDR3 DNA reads TGTGCCAGCAGCCCTACACAGACTAGCGGGGGGGTGGGAGATACGCAGTATTTT.

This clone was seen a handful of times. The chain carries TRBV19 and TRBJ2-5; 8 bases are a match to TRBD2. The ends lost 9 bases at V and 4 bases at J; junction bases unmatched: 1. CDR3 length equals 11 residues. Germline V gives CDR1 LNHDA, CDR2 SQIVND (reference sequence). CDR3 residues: CASGTRETQYF. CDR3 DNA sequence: TGTGCCAGCGGGACTAGAGAGACCCAGTACTTC.